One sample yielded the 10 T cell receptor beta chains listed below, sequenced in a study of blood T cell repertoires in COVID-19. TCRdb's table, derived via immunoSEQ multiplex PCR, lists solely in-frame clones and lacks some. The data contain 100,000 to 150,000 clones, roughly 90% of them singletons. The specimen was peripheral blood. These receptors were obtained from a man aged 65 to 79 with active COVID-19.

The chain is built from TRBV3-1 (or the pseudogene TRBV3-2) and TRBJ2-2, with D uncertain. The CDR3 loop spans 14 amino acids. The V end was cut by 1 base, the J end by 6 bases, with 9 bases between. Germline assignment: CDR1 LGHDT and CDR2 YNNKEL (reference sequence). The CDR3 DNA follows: TGTGCCAGCAGCCAAGCGTCTCCCGCCGGGGAGCTGTTTTTT. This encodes CASSQASPAGELFF.

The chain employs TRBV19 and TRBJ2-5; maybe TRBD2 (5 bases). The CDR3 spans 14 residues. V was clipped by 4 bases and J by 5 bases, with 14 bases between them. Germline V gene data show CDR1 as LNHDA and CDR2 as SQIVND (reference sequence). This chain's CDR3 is CASSTLSSSETQYF. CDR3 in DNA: TGTGCCAGTAGTACCCTATCTAGCTCGGAGACCCAGTACTTC.

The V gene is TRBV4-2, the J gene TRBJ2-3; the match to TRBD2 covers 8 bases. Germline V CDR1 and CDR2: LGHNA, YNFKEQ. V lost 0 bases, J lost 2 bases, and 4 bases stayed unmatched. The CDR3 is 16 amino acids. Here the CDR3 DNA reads TGTGCCAGCAGCCAAGATGAACTAGCGGACACAGATACGCAGTATTTT. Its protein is CASSQDELADTDTQYF.

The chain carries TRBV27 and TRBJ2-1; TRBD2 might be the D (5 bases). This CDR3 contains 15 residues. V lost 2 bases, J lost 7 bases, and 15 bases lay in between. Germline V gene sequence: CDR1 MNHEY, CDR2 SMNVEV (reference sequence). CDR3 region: CASSLGGLASNEQFF. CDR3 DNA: TGTGCCAGCAGTTTAGGAGGACTTGCCAGTAATGAGCAGTTCTTC.

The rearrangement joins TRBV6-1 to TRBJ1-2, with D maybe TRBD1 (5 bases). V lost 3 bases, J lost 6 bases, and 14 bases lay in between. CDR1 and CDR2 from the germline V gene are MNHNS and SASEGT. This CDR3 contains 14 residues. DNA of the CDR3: TGTGCCAGCAGTGACCAAAGGGCAGGGAATGGCTACACCTTC. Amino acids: CASSDQRAGNGYTF.

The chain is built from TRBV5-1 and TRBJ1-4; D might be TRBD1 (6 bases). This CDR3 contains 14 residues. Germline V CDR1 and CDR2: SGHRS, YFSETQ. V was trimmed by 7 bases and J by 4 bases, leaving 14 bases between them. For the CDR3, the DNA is TGCGCCAGCCGGAGAGGGGGATTTAATGAAAAACTGTTTTTT. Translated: CASRRGGFNEKLFF.

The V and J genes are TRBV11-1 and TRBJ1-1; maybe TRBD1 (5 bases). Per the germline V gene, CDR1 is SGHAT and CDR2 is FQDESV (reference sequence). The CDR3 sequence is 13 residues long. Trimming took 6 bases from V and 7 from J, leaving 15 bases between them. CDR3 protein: CASSSGGVYEAFF. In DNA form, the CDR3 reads TGTGCCAGCAGTTCGGGAGGGGTTTATGAAGCTTTCTTT.

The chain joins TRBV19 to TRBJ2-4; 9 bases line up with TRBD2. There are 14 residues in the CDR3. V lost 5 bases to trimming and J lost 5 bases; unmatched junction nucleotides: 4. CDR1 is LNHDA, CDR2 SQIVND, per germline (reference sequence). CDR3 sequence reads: CASSVAGVQNIQYF. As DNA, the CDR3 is TGTGCCAGTAGTGTAGCGGGAGTCCAAAACATTCAGTACTTC.

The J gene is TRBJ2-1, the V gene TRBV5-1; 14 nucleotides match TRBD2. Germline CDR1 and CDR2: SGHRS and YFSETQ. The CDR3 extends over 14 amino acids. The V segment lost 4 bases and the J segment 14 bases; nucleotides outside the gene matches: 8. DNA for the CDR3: TGCGCCAGCAGCCCGACGGGACTAGCGGGAGAAGAGTTCTTC. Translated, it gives CASSPTGLAGEEFF. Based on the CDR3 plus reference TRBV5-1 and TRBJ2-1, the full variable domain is KAGVTQTPRYLIKTRGQQVTLSCSPISGHRSVSWYQQTPGQGLQFLFEYFSETQRNKGNFPGRFSGRQFSNSRSEMNVSTLELGDSALYLCASSPTGLAGEEFFGPGTRLTVL.

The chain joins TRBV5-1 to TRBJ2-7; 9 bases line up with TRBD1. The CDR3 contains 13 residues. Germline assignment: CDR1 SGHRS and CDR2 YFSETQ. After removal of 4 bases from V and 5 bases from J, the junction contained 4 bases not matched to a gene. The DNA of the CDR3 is TGCGCCAGCAGCCCGGACAGGGGCAACGAGCAGTACTTC. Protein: CASSPDRGNEQYF.